This T cell receptor beta chain derives from a study of blood T cell repertoires in COVID-19. Whole-study context: Sources were T cells, B-cell-depleted T cells, or PBMCs; the material itself was cDNA or gDNA.

This clone was seen only a few times. Per germline, CDR1 MNHEY and CDR2 SVGEGT. There are 15 residues in the CDR3. Trimming took off 6 bases at V and 0 bases at J, with 14 bases between the two ends. Original processing notes: Researchers report that nucleated cell counts were estimated from reference gene primer amplification. Some clones are missing from TCRdb's copy, which holds only in-frame ones; the method was immunoSEQ multiplex PCR. The V and J calls and clone size come from that table; D and trimming were worked out from the DNA. The sample lists some 80,000 clones; about four fifths were seen once.

Sequencing input: peripheral blood. The gene calls are TRBV6-2 or TRBV6-3 and TRBJ1-1, with a tentative D call TRBD1 (5 bases). The sequence came from a woman at least 80 years old with active or convalescent COVID-19. CDR3 coding DNA: TGTGCCAGCAGACCTAGACAGAGCATGAACACTGAAGCTTTCTTT. Amino acid sequence: CASRPRQSMNTEAFF.